This TCR beta chain was profiled in a study of blood T cells in healthy people across ages. Concerning this clonotype itself: The target antigen is unknown.

The people who gave samples were healthy Caucasians from Russia, aged 6 to 90. V lost 3 bases and J 3 bases, leaving 15 bases between the germline ends. CDR3 size: 16 residues. Germline values: CDR1 SGHVS, CDR2 FQNEAQ. Findings and caveats of the study: From one million sequenced T cells, diversity estimates were lower bounds. Strong correlation was found linking TCR beta diversity to naive T cell percentage.

Together with a sample-barcoded 5' primer, a J-beta primer mix was included in a second PCR lasting roughly 6 to 12 cycles. In TCRdb, the 5' RACE reads were re-called with MiXCR into one record per CDR3 protein. The sample has around 1,500,000 distinct CDR3 sequences, 40% to 50% seen once. The source material was blood. This chain joins TRBV7-8 and TRBJ2-4, with TRBD2 as a possible D gene (7 bases). The receptor was isolated from a woman aged 18-35 years in good health. CDR3 in amino acids: CASSFGEGEDKNIQYF. DNA of the CDR3: TGTGCCAGCAGCTTCGGGGAGGGGGAGGACAAAAACATTCAGTACTTC.